One T cell receptor beta chain is described in this entry. Germline CDR1 ENHRY, CDR2 SYGVKD. The CDR3 covers 15 residues. The data are from a study of T cells expressing NK-cell markers. Following a re-call of the 5' RACE reads, TCRdb has one entry per CDR3 protein and lacks DNA. There are 200,000 to 300,000 distinct CDR3 sequences in the sample, with about 0.4% held by the top ten. The receptor was isolated from a man aged 18 to 29 in good health. This chain links TRBV10-3 with TRBJ2-7; the TCRdb call, TRBD1, lacks DNA for checking. Sequencing was performed on blood T cells: a sorted CD56 or NKG2C T cell subset, CD4+ or CD8+ T cells, or bulk PBMC T cells (not recorded which). CDR3: CAISDPGQNSYEQYF.